These 31 T cell receptor beta chains originate from one sample sequenced in a study of CD8+ T cells in alopecia areata. Investigators isolated RNA and reverse transcribed it into cDNA to act as the sequencing template. Profiled with immunoSEQ multiplex PCR; TCRdb holds only in-frame clones, not every one. This set yields about 270,000 clones and no singletons; the top ten hold 1.2%. Pooled cutaneous lymph node cells were sorted using CD4, CD8alpha, NKG2D, NKG2ACE and other markers. Source material: CD4+ T cells sorted from a lymph node. The receptor source for this set is a C3H/HeJ mouse with alopecia areata. The mouse line has the MHC haplotype H2-k.

As to this clone: Any gene name here is a mouse gene name. Read sequence stops 4 residues before the CDR3 end, and the germline J gene provides the missing end. The chain uses TRBV5 and TRBJ2-4; D not certain. The germline V and J ends were trimmed by 4 bases and 0 bases, with 5 bases remaining between them. CDR1 LGHNA and CDR2 YNLKQL come from the germline V gene (reference sequence). The CDR3 has 13 amino acids. CDR3 bases read: TGTGCCAGCAGCCCGACTAGTCAAAAC. Translation gives CASSPTSQN. The whole CDR3 region reads CASSPTSQNTLYF.

This clone was seen more than once but under ten times. Genes here carry mouse names. The read gets to within 4 residues of the CDR3 end, and the germline J gene fills in the rest. V gene TRBV13-1 combines with J gene TRBJ1-2, with D perhaps matching TRBD1 (5 bases). Germline CDR1 NSHNY, CDR2 SYGAGN. This CDR3 comprises 13 residues. The V and J ends lost 3 bases and 2 bases respectively, with 8 bases between them. The CDR3 spells CASSGTINSDYTF. The CDR3 bases that were read are TGTGCCAGCAGTGGGACAATCAACTCC.

There are a few counts of this clone. Germline and genes: mouse. The read falls 3 residues short of the CDR3 end, and the missing part is taken from the germline J gene. The chain uses TRBV19 and TRBJ1-6; D is perhaps TRBD1 (6 bases). TRBJ1-6 belongs to the ORF category, with a function that is uncertain. The V end was cut by 1 base, the J end by 5 bases, with 7 bases between. Germline V gene lookup returns CDR1 FNHDT and CDR2 SITEND (reference sequence). CDR3 size: 14 residues. The DNA read from the CDR3 is TGTGCCAGCAGTATATCAGGGGATAATTCGCCC. Amino acid sequence: CASSISGDNSP. The complete CDR3 sequence is CASSISGDNSPLYF.

Note on this clone: These gene names are mouse names. The read is 4 residues too short to cover the CDR3 end, so that end is filled in from the germline J gene. The rearrangement links TRBV19 to TRBJ2-3; perhaps TRBD1 as D (5 bases). The length of the CDR3 is 15 residues. V lost 2 bases and J lost 1, with 11 bases in between. CDR1 and CDR2 from the germline V gene are FNHDT and SITEND (reference sequence). The CDR3 reads CASSMRGTGAETLYF. The covered CDR3 bases are TGTGCCAGCAGTATGAGGGGAACGGGTGCAGAA.

This clone has more than one count but fewer than ten. The germline and genes are mouse ones. The CDR3 end falls 4 residues outside the read, so it is completed with the germline J gene. The chain links TRBV19 to TRBJ1-2, with D possibly being TRBD1 (6 bases). V lost 2 bases, J lost 0 bases, and 8 bases lay in between. Looked up from germline, CDR1 is FNHDT and CDR2 is SITEND (reference sequence). CDR3 length: 14 residues. Partial CDR3 DNA: TGTGCCAGCAGTATGAGACAGGCAAACTCC. Translation: CASSMRQANS. The entire CDR3 sequence reads CASSMRQANSDYTF.

As regards this clone: Gene names and germline refer to mouse. The read terminates 4 residues ahead of where the CDR3 ends, so the germline J gene completes it. This sequence joins TRBV5 and TRBJ2-7, with 11 bases aligning to TRBD2. The length of the CDR3 is 16 residues. V gave up 0 bases and J gave up 2 bases; unmatched junction bases: 3. Per germline, CDR1 LGHNA and CDR2 YNLKQL (reference sequence). Here the CDR3 reads CASSQDGGLGAYEQYF. The CDR3 bases that were read are TGTGCCAGCAGCCAAGATGGGGGACTGGGGGCCTAT.

This clone was seen a handful of times. The gene names given are mouse names. The missing CDR3 end, 4 residues past where the read stops, is filled in from the germline J gene. V is TRBV13-3 and J is TRBJ1-2; D possibly corresponds to TRBD1 (6 bases). Trimming took off 3 bases at V and 3 bases at J, with 9 bases between the two ends. The germline V gene encodes CDR1 NNHDY and CDR2 SYVADS. The CDR3 spans 13 residues. CDR3 amino acids: CASSAGGYSDYTF. CDR3 DNA, as far as it was read: TGTGCCAGCAGTGCGGGGGGCTACTCC.

About this clone itself: Any gene name here is a mouse gene name. The CDR3 is cut off 4 residues early in the read; its end comes from the germline J gene. V is TRBV14 and J is TRBJ2-7, with TRBD1 matching 9 bases. CDR3 length: 15 residues. Germline V gene lookup returns CDR1 SGHDT and CDR2 FRDEAV. With V trimmed by 2 bases and J by 3 bases, 6 bases remained unmatched. The CDR3 reads CASSLGQGSLYEQYF. Incomplete CDR3 DNA: TGTGCCAGCAGTTTGGGACAGGGATCCCTCTAT.

This clone occurred a few times. Mouse germline and gene names are used. The CDR3 is cut off 4 residues early in the read; its end comes from the germline J gene. The chain uses TRBV12-1 and TRBJ1-1, with TRBD1 identical over 10 bases. The CDR3 has 14 residues. V was pared by 3 bases and J by 4 bases, with 4 bases of the junction left unmatched. Germline assignment: CDR1 SGHSN and CDR2 HYEKVE. The sequenced CDR3 bases are TGTGCCAGCTCTTTGACAGGGGGCTCCACA. Translation: CASSLTGGST. The full CDR3 is CASSLTGGSTEVFF. Filled out from reference TRBV12-1 and TRBJ1-1, the complete variable domain reads DSGVVQSPRHIIKEKGGRSVLTCIPISGHSNVVWYQQTLGKELKFLIQHYEKVERDKGFLPSRFSVQQFDDYHSEMNMSALELEDSAMYFCASSLTGGSTEVFFGKGTRLTVV.

This clone was observed a handful of times. The gene names here belong to mouse. The read ends 4 residues early relative to the CDR3; the germline J gene fills the gap. The chain joins TRBV13-1 to TRBJ2-7; possible D gene TRBD1, 6 bases. CDR1 is NSHNY, CDR2 SYGAGN, per germline. V dropped 1 base and J dropped 2 bases, with 16 bases sitting between them. This CDR3 contains 16 residues. CDR3 bases read: TGTGCCAGCAGTGATCCCGCCGGGACAAAAACCTAT. It codes for CASSDPAGTKTY. The CDR3, in full, reads CASSDPAGTKTYEQYF.

This clone was picked up a small number of times. The listed genes are named as in mouse. Partial CDR3 DNA: TGTGCCAGCAGCCCCCGGACAGGGGGCAGA. Its translation: CASSPRTGGR. The CDR3 as a whole reads CASSPRTGGREVFF. This chain joins TRBV19 and TRBJ1-1, with 11 bases lining up with TRBD1. Read coverage stops 4 residues before the CDR3 terminus; the germline J gene supplies the remainder. The CDR3 covers 14 residues. CDR1 is FNHDT, CDR2 SITEND, per germline (reference sequence).

This clone was recorded a few times. The listed genes are named as in mouse. The observed sequence ends 4 residues before the CDR3 terminus, with the missing tail filled in from the germline J gene. This sequence joins TRBV5 and TRBJ2-2, with 8 bases that match TRBD1. V shed 4 bases, J shed 0 bases, and the junction held 4 bases outside the gene matches. The germline gives CDR1 LGHNA, CDR2 YNLKQL (reference sequence). CDR3 length: 16 amino acids. The CDR3 loop reads CASSRPGQANTGQLYF. The part of the CDR3 DNA that was read is TGTGCCAGCAGCCGTCCGGGACAGGCAAACACCGGG.

This clone occurred a few times. The gene names here belong to mouse. The missing CDR3 end, 4 residues past where the read stops, is filled in from the germline J gene. V usage is TRBV14 and J usage is TRBJ2-1; 8 bases fit TRBD1. J gave up 4 bases and V 1 base, and 4 bases lay outside the gene matches. This CDR3 is built from 15 residues. The germline V gene encodes CDR1 SGHDT and CDR2 FRDEAV. CDR3 amino acids: CASSFPRDRYAEQFF. The covered CDR3 bases are TGTGCCAGCAGTTTCCCCCGGGACAGGTATGCT.

Comment on this clone: The gene names given are mouse names. The read is 4 residues too short to cover the CDR3 end, so that end is filled in from the germline J gene. The chain couples TRBV13-3 to TRBJ2-5; D may be TRBD2 (7 bases). CDR3 length equals 13 residues. V was shortened by 3 bases and J by 2 bases, with 7 bases between the two germline ends. Per the germline V gene, CDR1 is NNHDY and CDR2 is SYVADS. Partial CDR3 DNA: TGTGCCAGCAGTGGGGGGGCCCAAGAC. Translated, it gives CASSGGAQD. In full, the CDR3 reads CASSGGAQDTQYF.

Ten or more counts support this clone. These gene names are mouse names. The read finishes 3 residues shy of the CDR3 end, and the germline J gene is used to complete it. Other DNA variants within this sample encode the same CDR3. The genes are TRBV1 and TRBJ1-6, with no clear D. TRBJ1-6 is classed as an ORF, of uncertain function. CDR1 and CDR2 (germline): NSQYPW, LRSPGD (reference sequence). This CDR3 contains 15 residues. The V end lost 0 bases, the J end lost 0 bases, and 3 bases lay between the germline ends. The CDR3 here is CTCSADSSYNSPLYF. The CDR3 DNA, read in part, is TGCACCTGCAGTGCAGACAGTTCCTATAATTCGCCC.

In regard to this clone: Here the gene names and germline are mouse. The sequenced fragment ends 4 residues before the CDR3 boundary, so the rest is inferred from the germline J gene. The rearrangement joins TRBV19 to TRBJ2-2; the match to TRBD2 covers 12 bases. CDR1 is FNHDT and CDR2 is SITEND in the germline V gene (reference sequence). The V gene end was trimmed by 6 bases and the J gene end by 4 bases; junction bases not matched to a gene: 7. This CDR3 spans 16 amino acids. The CDR3 sequence: CASTPGTGGLTGQLYF. Incomplete CDR3 DNA: TGTGCCAGCACACCCGGGACTGGGGGGCTCACCGGG.

Points on this clone: The genes and germline here are from mouse. This CDR3 is CASSDGHWGDEQYF. CDR3 DNA, as far as it was read: TGTGCCAGCAGTGATGGGCACTGGGGGGAT. V and J are TRBV13-3 and TRBJ2-7; 9 nucleotides line up with TRBD2. Sequencing ends 4 residues short of the CDR3 end; the germline J gene provides the rest. The CDR3 spans 14 residues. Germline V gene data show CDR1 as NNHDY and CDR2 as SYVADS.

For this clone: Gene names and germline refer to mouse. Read sequence stops 4 residues before the CDR3 end, and the germline J gene provides the missing end. Other DNA sequences within the sample encode an identical CDR3. The rearrangement uses TRBV13-1 and TRBJ2-7; 11 positions agree with TRBD1. Per germline, CDR1 NSHNY and CDR2 SYGAGN. V trimming: 5 bases; J trimming: 2 bases; junction bases outside the gene matches: 0. The CDR3 covers 13 residues. CDR3 DNA (partial): TGTGCCAGCAGGGGACAGGGGGCCTAT. The encoded protein is CASRGQGAY. From start to end, the CDR3 is CASRGQGAYEQYF.

This clone has more than one count but fewer than ten. Gene names refer to mouse genes. The read halts 4 residues ahead of the CDR3 end, with the missing end drawn from the germline J gene. This CDR3 is also generated by other DNA sequences in the sample. J is TRBJ2-2 and V is TRBV5, with 7 bases matching TRBD1. The V gene's germline CDR1 is LGHNA and CDR2 YNLKQL (reference sequence). This CDR3 contains 16 residues. After removal of 4 bases from V and 0 bases from J, the junction contained 5 bases not matched to a gene. CDR3 loop: CASSPPGQSNTGQLYF. The sequenced part of the CDR3 DNA is TGTGCCAGCAGCCCACCGGGACAGTCAAACACCGGG.

Comments on this clone: Possible read error: a much larger clone is one base away. The gene names here belong to mouse. The read comes to an end 3 residues before the CDR3 does, leaving the germline J gene to fill in the end. Distinct nucleotide sequences in the sample also encode this CDR3. J is TRBJ1-6 and V is TRBV13-1, with a possible D match to TRBD1 (6 bases). TRBJ1-6 is noted as an ORF with a role that remains uncertain. CDR1 is NSHNY and CDR2 is SYGAGN in the germline V gene. The ends were cut back, 2 bases at V and 3 bases at J, with 6 bases in the middle. The CDR3 length is 14 residues. This chain's CDR3 is CASSDRGYNSPLYF. CDR3 DNA, as far as it was read: TGTGCCAGCAGTGACAGGGGCTATAATTCGCCC.

This clone came up a few times. Genes here carry mouse names. The CDR3 is cut off 4 residues early in the read; its end comes from the germline J gene. This same CDR3 is encoded by further DNA sequences in the sample. V gene TRBV1 combines with J gene TRBJ2-3; D might be TRBD1 (6 bases). From germline, CDR1 is NSQYPW and CDR2 LRSPGD (reference sequence). V shed 3 bases and J shed 3 bases, with 13 bases lying between them. This CDR3 comprises 15 residues. The CDR3 DNA, read in part, is TGCACCTGCAGTGCCCAGGGGAGAGGAGCAGAA. Its translation is CTCSAQGRGAE. The entire CDR3 protein is CTCSAQGRGAETLYF.

This clone was seen a few times. Gene labels here are mouse ones. With the read ending 4 residues before the CDR3 end, the germline J gene is used to fill in that end. The chain employs TRBV1 and TRBJ2-4; 9 bases fit TRBD2. Germline CDR1 is NSQYPW and CDR2 is LRSPGD (reference sequence). J gave up 3 bases and V 5 bases, and 6 bases lay outside the gene matches. This CDR3 has 15 residues. CDR3 DNA (partial): TGCACCTGCAGTCCGGGACTGGGTGGACAAAAC. Protein product: CTCSPGLGGQN. The whole CDR3 protein reads CTCSPGLGGQNTLYF.

Note on this clone: The gene names given are mouse names. The read gets to within 4 residues of the CDR3 end, and the germline J gene fills in the rest. The rearrangement links TRBV19 to TRBJ2-1; 9 positions match TRBD2. This CDR3 comprises 15 residues. Per the germline V gene, CDR1 is FNHDT and CDR2 is SITEND (reference sequence). J was trimmed by 5 bases and V by 2 bases; bases with no gene match: 5. Incomplete CDR3 DNA: TGTGCCAGCAGTATCTGGGGGGGAGGGAATGCT. It is translated as CASSIWGGGNA. The full CDR3 protein reads CASSIWGGGNAEQFF.

As for this clone: Each gene name is a mouse one. The read ends 4 residues early relative to the CDR3; the germline J gene fills the gap. The V call is TRBV5, the J call TRBJ2-3; weak D call: TRBD1 (6 bases). Germline CDR1 LGHNA, CDR2 YNLKQL (reference sequence). Deletions cut 3 bases from V and 0 bases from J, with 10 bases between. The CDR3 runs 15 residues. This CDR3 reads CASSQDSNSAETLYF. CDR3 DNA, as far as it was read: TGTGCCAGCAGCCAGGACAGCAATAGTGCAGAA.

In the case of this clone: Gene names denote mouse genes. The read finishes 4 residues shy of the CDR3 end, and the germline J gene is used to complete it. The V gene is TRBV19, the J gene TRBJ2-4; no clear D. The CDR3 has 14 amino acids. The germline V and J ends were trimmed by 2 bases and 0 bases, with 7 bases remaining between them. The germline CDR1 and CDR2 sequences are FNHDT and SITEND (reference sequence). The CDR3 loop reads CASSMRRSQNTLYF. The DNA read from the CDR3 is TGTGCCAGCAGTATGCGCAGGAGTCAAAAC.

This clone came up a few times. Any gene name here is a mouse gene name. The CDR3 end lies 4 residues beyond the end of the read and is filled in from the germline J gene. The J gene is TRBJ2-1, the V gene TRBV13-1; tentatively, D is TRBD2 (6 bases). The V end was cut by 2 bases, the J end by 3 bases, with 15 bases between. The CDR3 consists of 16 residues. From germline, CDR1 is NSHNY and CDR2 SYGAGN. CDR3 in amino acids: CASSEPSAGGYAEQFF. The part of the CDR3 DNA that was read is TGTGCCAGCAGTGAGCCCTCTGCGGGGGGCTATGCT.

Notes on this clone: Any gene name here is a mouse gene name. The read stops 4 residues short of the end of the CDR3; the missing end is completed from the germline J gene. Additional DNA sequences in this sample encode the identical CDR3. The V call is TRBV1, the J call TRBJ2-1; 10 bases agree with TRBD1. CDR3 length equals 14 residues. Germline CDR1 is NSQYPW and CDR2 is LRSPGD (reference sequence). Incomplete CDR3 DNA: TGCACCTGCAGTGCCGGGACAGGGGCGGCT. Translated, it gives CTCSAGTGAA. The full CDR3 protein is CTCSAGTGAAEQFF. Combining the CDR3 with reference TRBV1 and TRBJ2-1 gives the whole variable domain VTLLEQNPRWRLVPRGQAVNLRCILKNSQYPWMSWYQQDLQKQLQWLFTLRSPGDKEVKSLPGADYLATRVTDTELRLQVANMSQGRTLYCTCSAGTGAAEQFFGPGTRLTVL.

This clone turned up a few times. The gene symbols are mouse symbols. This CDR3 is also generated by other DNA sequences in the sample. The covered CDR3 bases are TGTGCCAGCAGTGATGCTCTGGGGGGGGACACCGGG. It is translated as CASSDALGGDTG. The full CDR3 reads CASSDALGGDTGQLYF. The chain is built from TRBV13-1 and TRBJ2-2; 9 bases align to TRBD2. Read data end 4 residues before the CDR3 end; the end is taken from the germline J gene. Germline values: CDR1 NSHNY, CDR2 SYGAGN. J lost 3 bases, V lost 0 bases, and 3 bases had no gene match. The CDR3 runs to 16 residues.

In regard to this clone: Genes here carry mouse names. The missing CDR3 end, 4 residues past where the read stops, is filled in from the germline J gene. Other DNA sequences in the same sample also yield this CDR3. This chain joins TRBV1 and TRBJ2-7; a possible D gene is TRBD2 (7 bases). Germline V gene lookup returns CDR1 NSQYPW and CDR2 LRSPGD (reference sequence). The CDR3 loop spans 13 amino acids. CDR3 sequence: CTCSARGAYEQYF. The sequenced part of the CDR3 DNA is TGCACCTGCAGTGCAAGGGGGGCGTAT. The variable domain in full, completed from reference TRBV1 and TRBJ2-7, reads VTLLEQNPRWRLVPRGQAVNLRCILKNSQYPWMSWYQQDLQKQLQWLFTLRSPGDKEVKSLPGADYLATRVTDTELRLQVANMSQGRTLYCTCSARGAYEQYFGPGTRLTVL.

This clone came up a few times. These gene names are mouse names. The read comes to an end 4 residues before the CDR3 does, leaving the germline J gene to fill in the end. The genes are TRBV1 and TRBJ2-3; 8 bases map to TRBD2. There are 14 residues in the CDR3. The trim removed 3 bases at V and 2 bases at J, leaving 1 base unmatched. Per the germline V gene, CDR1 is NSQYPW and CDR2 is LRSPGD (reference sequence). This chain's CDR3 is CTCSAGGHAETLYF. The DNA read from the CDR3 is TGCACCTGCAGTGCGGGGGGGCATGCAGAA.

Points on this clone: The gene symbols are mouse symbols. The read terminates 4 residues before the CDR3 end, so the remaining end is supplied by the germline J gene. The chain has TRBV13-3 and TRBJ2-5; TRBD2 aligns across 10 bases. V shed 7 bases and J 0 bases; nucleotides not matched to a gene: 8. The CDR3 length is 16 residues. Germline lookup yields CDR1 NNHDY and CDR2 SYVADS. The DNA read from the CDR3 is TGTGCCAGCGGAAAACTGGGGGGGTTTAACCAAGAC. Translated, it gives CASGKLGGFNQD. The CDR3 as a whole reads CASGKLGGFNQDTQYF.